The rows below give T cell receptor beta chains drawn from one sample of a study of blood T cell repertoires in COVID-19. Some clones are missing from TCRdb's copy, which holds only in-frame ones; the method was immunoSEQ multiplex PCR. The sample consists of about 250,000 clones, roughly 80% of them appearing once. Sequencing used PBMCs or T cells enriched from blood (not recorded which). Receptors originate from a man aged 50-59 years who had recovered from COVID-19. Each CDR3 is given with its conserved first and last residue. A D gene is named only where the DNA matches it firmly. Expanded clones get a size class; other rows say once, few or many, or leave the size out.

v_call: TRBV18; clone_size: -; j_call: TRBJ2-3; d_call: TRBD2; cdr3_nt: TGTGCCAGCTCACCCCCGGGGGGTCCAGATACGCAGTATTTT; cdr3_aa: CASSPPGGPDTQYF
v_call: TRBV20-1; clone_size: -; j_call: TRBJ2-2; d_call: TRBD2; cdr3_nt: TGCAGTGCTAGTGTTAGCGGGAGAGTGAACACCGGGGAGCTGTTTTTT; cdr3_aa: CSASVSGRVNTGELFF
v_call: TRBV9; clone_size: once; j_call: TRBJ2-5; d_call: TRBD2; cdr3_nt: TGTGCCAGCAGCGGACCGTTTGCGGGGGGGCCGGTTGAGACCCAGTACTTC; cdr3_aa: CASSGPFAGGPVETQYF
v_call: TRBV28; clone_size: -; j_call: TRBJ1-1; d_call: TRBD1; cdr3_nt: TGTGCCAGCAGTTTCCATGACAGGGGGCACACTGAAGCTTTCTTT; cdr3_aa: CASSFHDRGHTEAFF
v_call: TRBV18; clone_size: -; j_call: TRBJ2-2; d_call: TRBD1; cdr3_nt: TGTGCCAGCTCACCCGACAGGGGCACCGGGGAGCTGTTTTTT; cdr3_aa: CASSPDRGTGELFF
v_call: TRBV24-1; clone_size: -; j_call: TRBJ2-2; d_call: -; cdr3_nt: TGTGCCACCAGTGACCAGGACAGCCATCTGTCCGGGGAGCTGTTTTTT; cdr3_aa: CATSDQDSHLSGELFF
v_call: TRBV6-2/TRBV6-3; clone_size: -; j_call: TRBJ1-1; d_call: -; cdr3_nt: TGTGCCAGCAGTTACCGGCAGGGCGGCTTGAACACTGAAGCTTTCTTT; cdr3_aa: CASSYRQGGLNTEAFF
v_call: TRBV27; clone_size: -; j_call: TRBJ2-5; d_call: TRBD1; cdr3_nt: TGTGCCAGCAGTTCCATCTACCATATCACAGGGGGCCGCCAAGAGACCCAGTACTTC; cdr3_aa: CASSSIYHITGGRQETQYF
v_call: TRBV9; clone_size: -; j_call: TRBJ1-5; d_call: -; cdr3_nt: TGTGCCAGCAGCGTAGACTCTCGTAATCAGCCCCAGCATTTT; cdr3_aa: CASSVDSRNQPQHF
v_call: TRBV6-4; clone_size: -; j_call: TRBJ1-1; d_call: TRBD1; cdr3_nt: TGTGCCAGCAGTCCACAGGGGGCGGACACTGAAGCTTTCTTT; cdr3_aa: CASSPQGADTEAFF
v_call: TRBV27; clone_size: -; j_call: TRBJ1-2; d_call: -; cdr3_nt: TGTGCCAGCAGTTCCCAGGGTTACTATGGCTACACCTTC; cdr3_aa: CASSSQGYYGYTF
v_call: TRBV10-3; clone_size: -; j_call: TRBJ1-2; d_call: -; cdr3_nt: TGTGCCATCAGTAGAACAGGGTCGAGCTATGGCTACACCTTC; cdr3_aa: CAISRTGSSYGYTF
v_call: TRBV7-3; clone_size: -; j_call: TRBJ2-3; d_call: TRBD2; cdr3_nt: TGTGCCAGCAGCTTAGGTACTAGCGGAGATACGCAGTATTTT; cdr3_aa: CASSLGTSGDTQYF
v_call: TRBV6-4; clone_size: -; j_call: TRBJ2-1; d_call: -; cdr3_nt: TGTGCCAGCAGTGCCCTTTGGACTCGGAGGGCCTACAATGAGCAGTTCTTC; cdr3_aa: CASSALWTRRAYNEQFF
v_call: TRBV19; clone_size: -; j_call: TRBJ2-6; d_call: TRBD1; cdr3_nt: TGTGCCAGTAGTATTCGACAGGGCGGTGGGGCCAACGTCCTGACTTTC; cdr3_aa: CASSIRQGGGANVLTF
v_call: TRBV9; clone_size: -; j_call: TRBJ1-2; d_call: -; cdr3_nt: TGTGCCAGCAGCGAACAACTCGCGGGGGGCTCTGGCTACACCTTC; cdr3_aa: CASSEQLAGGSGYTF
v_call: TRBV7-3; clone_size: -; j_call: TRBJ2-3; d_call: TRBD2; cdr3_nt: TGTGCCAGCAGTTCTAGCGGGGGGGCCTCGGATACGCAGTATTTT; cdr3_aa: CASSSSGGASDTQYF
v_call: TRBV6-5; clone_size: -; j_call: TRBJ1-6; d_call: TRBD1; cdr3_nt: TGTGCCAGCAGCTTAGACAGGGGGGTTAATTCACCCCTCCACTTT; cdr3_aa: CASSLDRGVNSPLHF
v_call: TRBV18; clone_size: once; j_call: TRBJ1-6; d_call: -; cdr3_nt: TGTGCCAGCTCACCGCAATCTGCTAACCGGGATTCACCCCTCCACTTT; cdr3_aa: CASSPQSANRDSPLHF
v_call: TRBV11-2; clone_size: -; j_call: TRBJ1-3; d_call: -; cdr3_nt: TGTGCCAGCAGCAATGGACTCAACTCTGGAAACACCATATATTTT; cdr3_aa: CASSNGLNSGNTIYF
v_call: TRBV28; clone_size: -; j_call: TRBJ2-7; d_call: TRBD1; cdr3_nt: TGTGCCAGCAGTTTAGGGACAGGGGGGTACGAGCAGTACTTC; cdr3_aa: CASSLGTGGYEQYF
v_call: TRBV9; clone_size: -; j_call: TRBJ2-2; d_call: -; cdr3_nt: TGTGCCAGCAGCCTTAACACCGGGGAGCTGTTTTTT; cdr3_aa: CASSLNTGELFF
v_call: TRBV6-5; clone_size: -; j_call: TRBJ1-5; d_call: TRBD1; cdr3_nt: TGTGCCAGCAGGGGACAGGGGGCTGCCCAGCCCCAGCATTTT; cdr3_aa: CASRGQGAAQPQHF
v_call: TRBV13; clone_size: -; j_call: TRBJ1-4; d_call: -; cdr3_nt: TGTGCCAGCAGCTTAGGAGGGCGCGGAGGCTATGGTGAAAAACTGTTTTTT; cdr3_aa: CASSLGGRGGYGEKLFF
v_call: TRBV2; clone_size: -; j_call: TRBJ2-1; d_call: TRBD2; cdr3_nt: TGTGCCAGCAGTGACCTAGCGGGAGGGTACAATGAGCAGTTCTTC; cdr3_aa: CASSDLAGGYNEQFF
v_call: TRBV15; clone_size: few; j_call: TRBJ1-6; d_call: -; cdr3_nt: TGTGCCACCAGCCAACTTAGGGACATCTATAATTCACCCCTCCACTTT; cdr3_aa: CATSQLRDIYNSPLHF
v_call: TRBV7-3; clone_size: -; j_call: TRBJ1-3; d_call: -; cdr3_nt: TGTGCCAGCAGCGACAGAGACTCTGGAAACACCATATATTTT; cdr3_aa: CASSDRDSGNTIYF
v_call: TRBV14; clone_size: -; j_call: TRBJ2-2; d_call: -; cdr3_nt: TGTGCCAGCAACTCACAGGGAAACACCGGGGAGCTGTTTTTT; cdr3_aa: CASNSQGNTGELFF
v_call: TRBV12-5; clone_size: -; j_call: TRBJ1-6; d_call: -; cdr3_nt: TGTGCTAGTGGTTTGGTAAGGGGGGGATCGTATAATTCACCCCTCCACTTT; cdr3_aa: CASGLVRGGSYNSPLHF
v_call: TRBV6-4; clone_size: -; j_call: TRBJ2-2; d_call: TRBD2; cdr3_nt: TGTGCCAGCAGTATTCTCCCCGGGACTAGCGGGGCCGGGGAGCTGTTTTTT; cdr3_aa: CASSILPGTSGAGELFF
v_call: TRBV20-1; clone_size: -; j_call: TRBJ2-5; d_call: -; cdr3_nt: TGCAGTGCTAGTCGGGGGGCGGGAGAGACCCAGTACTTC; cdr3_aa: CSASRGAGETQYF
v_call: TRBV5-6; clone_size: -; j_call: TRBJ1-1; d_call: -; cdr3_nt: TGTGCCAGCAGCCGCAGGGTTGGAATGAACACTGAAGCTTTCTTT; cdr3_aa: CASSRRVGMNTEAFF
v_call: TRBV5-1; clone_size: -; j_call: TRBJ2-3; d_call: TRBD1; cdr3_nt: TGCGCCAGCAGCTCCGGACAGGAGTCAGATACGCAGTATTTT; cdr3_aa: CASSSGQESDTQYF
v_call: TRBV11-2; clone_size: -; j_call: TRBJ2-3; d_call: TRBD2; cdr3_nt: TGTGCCAGCAGCTTTACTAGCGGGGGGGCTGGTGGAGATACGCAGTATTTT; cdr3_aa: CASSFTSGGAGGDTQYF
v_call: TRBV11-2; clone_size: few; j_call: TRBJ2-5; d_call: -; cdr3_nt: TGTGCCAGCAGCTTAAGGCGGAGGGAAGGGGAGACCCAGTACTTC; cdr3_aa: CASSLRRREGETQYF
v_call: TRBV18; clone_size: once; j_call: TRBJ1-5; d_call: TRBD1; cdr3_nt: TGTGCCAGCTCATCAGGGACAGGGAGCAATCAGCCCCAGCATTTT; cdr3_aa: CASSSGTGSNQPQHF
v_call: TRBV9; clone_size: -; j_call: TRBJ2-2; d_call: -; cdr3_nt: TGTGCCAGCAGCGTAGGCGGGGAACACACCGGGGAGCTGTTTTTT; cdr3_aa: CASSVGGEHTGELFF
v_call: TRBV4-1; clone_size: -; j_call: TRBJ1-2; d_call: -; cdr3_nt: TGCGCCAGCAGCCAAGAAGTGGGCAGGGCCTCACTAATTATAGGTGGCTACACCTTC; cdr3_aa: CASSQEVGRASLIIGGYTF
v_call: TRBV2; clone_size: once; j_call: TRBJ1-5; d_call: TRBD1; cdr3_nt: TGTGCCAGCAGTGGACAGGGGGCGAGCAATCAGCCCCAGCATTTT; cdr3_aa: CASSGQGASNQPQHF
v_call: TRBV30; clone_size: -; j_call: TRBJ1-1; d_call: -; cdr3_nt: TGTGCCTGGAGTGTGGGGGGGGCGGCTTTCTTT; cdr3_aa: CAWSVGGAAFF
v_call: TRBV4-1; clone_size: -; j_call: TRBJ2-7; d_call: TRBD2; cdr3_nt: TGCGCCAGCAGCCAAGGGTACGCGGCGGGAGTTCGCGAGCAGTACTTC; cdr3_aa: CASSQGYAAGVREQYF
v_call: TRBV7-2; clone_size: -; j_call: TRBJ1-3; d_call: -; cdr3_nt: TGTGCCAGCAGCTTATCCCCAGGCGGAAACACCATATATTTT; cdr3_aa: CASSLSPGGNTIYF
v_call: TRBV5-1; clone_size: -; j_call: TRBJ2-3; d_call: -; cdr3_nt: TGCGCCAGCAGCTTGGATCGCGGGGCCTCCACAGATACGCAGTATTTT; cdr3_aa: CASSLDRGASTDTQYF
v_call: TRBV7-9; clone_size: few; j_call: TRBJ1-5; d_call: -; cdr3_nt: TGTGCCAGCAGCTTAGCCCCACAGGGACCCAATCTTCAGCCCCAGCATTTT; cdr3_aa: CASSLAPQGPNLQPQHF
v_call: TRBV12-3/TRBV12-4; clone_size: -; j_call: TRBJ2-4; d_call: -; cdr3_nt: TGTGCCAGCAGTCCCCGGTCTGGCATTCAGTACTTC; cdr3_aa: CASSPRSGIQYF
v_call: TRBV19; clone_size: -; j_call: TRBJ1-6; d_call: -; cdr3_nt: TGTGCCAGTAGTGGAGGGCAGCCCTATAATTCACCCCTCCACTTT; cdr3_aa: CASSGGQPYNSPLHF
v_call: TRBV19; clone_size: many; j_call: TRBJ1-4; d_call: TRBD1; cdr3_nt: TGTGCCAGTAGTCCCCGGGCAGGGGGTCATAGTGAAAAACTGTTTTTT; cdr3_aa: CASSPRAGGHSEKLFF
v_call: TRBV18; clone_size: -; j_call: TRBJ2-7; d_call: TRBD2; cdr3_nt: TGTGCCAGCCTTGGGGTACTAGCGGGAGGAGCCGAGCAGTACTTC; cdr3_aa: CASLGVLAGGAEQYF
v_call: TRBV5-6; clone_size: -; j_call: TRBJ2-7; d_call: -; cdr3_nt: TGTGCCAGCAGCTTGACAGAGTACGAGCAGTACTTC; cdr3_aa: CASSLTEYEQYF
v_call: TRBV24-1; clone_size: -; j_call: TRBJ2-1; d_call: TRBD1; cdr3_nt: TGTGCCACCAGTGATTTGCCTCGGACAGGGGAAAATAATGAGCAGTTCTTC; cdr3_aa: CATSDLPRTGENNEQFF
v_call: TRBV27; clone_size: -; j_call: TRBJ2-3; d_call: -; cdr3_nt: TGTGCCAGCAGTCCCCCCAGCGCCTTAGGTGGGGATACGCAGTATTTT; cdr3_aa: CASSPPSALGGDTQYF
v_call: TRBV3-1/TRBV3-2; clone_size: few; j_call: TRBJ1-4; d_call: TRBD1; cdr3_nt: TGTGCCAGCAGCCCGACCGGGACAGGGGACGAAAAACTGTTTTTT; cdr3_aa: CASSPTGTGDEKLFF
v_call: TRBV7-3; clone_size: many; j_call: TRBJ2-2; d_call: TRBD2; cdr3_nt: TGTGCCAGCAGCTCCCGGACTAGCGGGAGGGTCGGGGAGCTGTTTTTT; cdr3_aa: CASSSRTSGRVGELFF
v_call: TRBV7-9; clone_size: few; j_call: TRBJ2-7; d_call: -; cdr3_nt: TGTGCCAGCAGCCTGGGCACCCTCGAGCAGTACTTC; cdr3_aa: CASSLGTLEQYF
v_call: TRBV6-2/TRBV6-3; clone_size: once; j_call: TRBJ2-1; d_call: TRBD2; cdr3_nt: TGTGCCAGCAGCCCCTCTAGTGGTCGGATAGCGGGGTCCCCTACCTACAATGAGCAGTTCTTC; cdr3_aa: CASSPSSGRIAGSPTYNEQFF